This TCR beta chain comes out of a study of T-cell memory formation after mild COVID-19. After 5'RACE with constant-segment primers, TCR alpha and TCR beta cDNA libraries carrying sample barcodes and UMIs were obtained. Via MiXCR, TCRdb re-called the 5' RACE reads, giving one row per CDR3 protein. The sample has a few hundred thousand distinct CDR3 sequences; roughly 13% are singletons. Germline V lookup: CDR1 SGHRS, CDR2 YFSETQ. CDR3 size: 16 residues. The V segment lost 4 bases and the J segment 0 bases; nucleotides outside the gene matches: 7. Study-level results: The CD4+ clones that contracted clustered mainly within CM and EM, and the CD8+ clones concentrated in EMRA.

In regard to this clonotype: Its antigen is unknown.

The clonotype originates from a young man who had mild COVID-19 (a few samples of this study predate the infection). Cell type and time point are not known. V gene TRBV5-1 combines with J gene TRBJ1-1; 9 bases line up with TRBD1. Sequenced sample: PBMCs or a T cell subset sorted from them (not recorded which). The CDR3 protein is CASSPLQGAVNTEAFF. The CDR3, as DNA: TGCGCCAGCAGCCCGTTACAGGGGGCAGTGAACACTGAAGCTTTCTTT.